In this sample, the clone carrying this T cell receptor beta chain turned up a few times. Its target is unknown. This specimen belongs to a study of beta chain features in type 1 diabetes. General study findings and limits: TCRB CDR3s from Type 1 diabetes patients were moderately but significantly shorter in all four CD4+ subsets.

Germline V gene sequence: CDR1 MNHNS, CDR2 SASEGT. V gave up 4 bases and J gave up 4 bases, with 10 bases separating them. The CDR3 has 14 residues. The entirety of the isolated RNA underwent reverse transcription, so expressed TCRB transcripts were sequenced. Measured with immunoSEQ multiplex PCR; TCRdb has only the in-frame clones, and not every one. The repertoire consists of about 150,000 clones, with 9% occurring once and the leading ten covering about 0.75%. The clonotype originates from a woman aged 25 to 39 with type 1 diabetes. Sequencing was carried out using central memory CD4+ T cells from blood. The gene calls are TRBV6-1 and TRBJ2-2; tentatively, D is TRBD2 (5 bases). The CDR3 nucleotides read TGTGCCAGCAGTGTACCGGGAAGCACCGGGGAGCTGTTTTTT. Its translation is CASSVPGSTGELFF.